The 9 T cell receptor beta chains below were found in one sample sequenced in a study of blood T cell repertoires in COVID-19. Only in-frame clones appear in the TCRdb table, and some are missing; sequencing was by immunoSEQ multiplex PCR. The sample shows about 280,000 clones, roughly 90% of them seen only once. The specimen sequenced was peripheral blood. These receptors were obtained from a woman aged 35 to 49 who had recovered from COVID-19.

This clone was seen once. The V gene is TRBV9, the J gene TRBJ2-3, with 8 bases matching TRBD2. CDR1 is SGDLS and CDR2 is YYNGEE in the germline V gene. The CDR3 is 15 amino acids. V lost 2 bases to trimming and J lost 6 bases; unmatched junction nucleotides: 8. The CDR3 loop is CASSVSGMPGDTQYF. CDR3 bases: TGTGCCAGCAGCGTTAGCGGGATGCCTGGGGATACGCAGTATTTT.

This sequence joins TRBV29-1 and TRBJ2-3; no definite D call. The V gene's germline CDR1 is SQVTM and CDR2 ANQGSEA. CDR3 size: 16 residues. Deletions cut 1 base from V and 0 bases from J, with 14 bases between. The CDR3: CSVEGEKGASTDTQYF. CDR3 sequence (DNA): TGCAGCGTTGAAGGAGAGAAAGGAGCTAGCACAGATACGCAGTATTTT.

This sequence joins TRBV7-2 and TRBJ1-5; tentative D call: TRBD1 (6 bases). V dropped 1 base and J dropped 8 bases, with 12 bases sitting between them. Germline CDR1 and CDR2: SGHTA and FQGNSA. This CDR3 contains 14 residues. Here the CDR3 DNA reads TGTGCCAGCAGCTTAGATGGGGGCTTAAAGCCCCAGCATTTT. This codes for CASSLDGGLKPQHF.

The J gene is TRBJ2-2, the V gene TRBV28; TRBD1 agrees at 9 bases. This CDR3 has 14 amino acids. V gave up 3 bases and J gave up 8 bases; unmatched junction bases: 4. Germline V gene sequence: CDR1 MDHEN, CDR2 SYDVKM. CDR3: CASSFVDRGGELFF. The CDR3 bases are TGTGCCAGCAGTTTTGTTGACAGGGGGGGGGAGCTGTTTTTT.

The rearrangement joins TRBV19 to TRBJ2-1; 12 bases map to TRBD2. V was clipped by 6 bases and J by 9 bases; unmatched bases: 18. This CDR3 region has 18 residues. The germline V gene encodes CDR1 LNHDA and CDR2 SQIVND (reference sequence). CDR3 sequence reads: CASSRAPGLAGRAGEQFF. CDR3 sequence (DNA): TGTGCCAGTAGCCGAGCGCCGGGACTAGCGGGTCGGGCAGGTGAGCAGTTCTTC.

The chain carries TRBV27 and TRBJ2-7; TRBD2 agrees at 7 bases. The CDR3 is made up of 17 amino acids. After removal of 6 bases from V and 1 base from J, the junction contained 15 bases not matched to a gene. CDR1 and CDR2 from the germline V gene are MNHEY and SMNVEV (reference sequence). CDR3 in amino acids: CASSQTGGAGKSYEQYF. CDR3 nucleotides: TGTGCCAGCAGCCAAACGGGGGGAGCGGGAAAGTCCTACGAGCAGTACTTC.

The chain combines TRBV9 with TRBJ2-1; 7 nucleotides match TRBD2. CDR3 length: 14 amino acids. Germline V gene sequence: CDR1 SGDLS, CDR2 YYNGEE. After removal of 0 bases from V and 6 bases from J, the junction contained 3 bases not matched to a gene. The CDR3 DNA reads TGTGCCAGCAGCGTAGGGCTAGCGGTCAATGAGCAGTTCTTC. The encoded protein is CASSVGLAVNEQFF.

The CDR3 sequence: CASSLDGRVGLSEQYF. In DNA, the CDR3 is TGTGCCAGCAGCTTAGATGGCAGGGTCGGATTGAGCGAGCAGTACTTC. This rearrangement joins TRBV11-3 to TRBJ2-7; D is perhaps TRBD1 (5 bases). Trimming left V 0 bases short and J 6 bases short, with 18 bases between. CDR1 and CDR2 from the germline V gene are SGHNT and YENEEA. The CDR3 consists of 16 residues. Based on the CDR3 plus reference TRBV11-3 and TRBJ2-7, the full variable domain is EAGVVQSPRYKIIEKKQPVAFWCNPISGHNTLYWYLQNLGQGPELLIRYENEEAVDDSQLPKDRFSAERLKGVDSTLKIQPAELGDSAVYLCASSLDGRVGLSEQYFGPGTRLTVT.

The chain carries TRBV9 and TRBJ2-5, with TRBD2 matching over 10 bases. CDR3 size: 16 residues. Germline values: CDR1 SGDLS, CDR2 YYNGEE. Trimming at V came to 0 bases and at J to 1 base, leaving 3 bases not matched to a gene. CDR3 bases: TGTGCCAGCAGCGTAGCAACTAGCGGGACCCAAGAGACCCAGTACTTC. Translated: CASSVATSGTQETQYF.